A single sample is the source of the 30 T cell receptor beta chains below, sequenced in a study of T cells in Graves' hyperthyroidism and ophthalmopathy. There were TCR beta CDR3 regions amplified from RNA transcripts. HTBI primers were the set used in a first-round RT-PCR of the TCR CDR3. TCRdb processed the multiplex PCR reads anew with MiXCR; each CDR3 protein has one entry. The table lists more than 650,000 distinct CDR3 sequences, 11% to 15% of them singletons. Material for sequencing was blood. These receptors were taken from a woman aged 18-35 years with Graves' hyperthyroidism.

Comment on this clonotype: A read error may be the cause here, since a much bigger clone is one base away. The chain couples TRBV20-1 to TRBJ2-2; a possible D gene is TRBD1 (5 bases). CDR1 is DFQATT and CDR2 is SNEGSKA in the germline V gene (reference sequence). The CDR3 extends over 14 amino acids. The germline V and J ends were trimmed by 2 bases and 4 bases, with 11 bases remaining between them. The CDR3 region has the DNA TGCAGTGCTAGAAGACAGCTGGGCACCGGGGAGCTGTTTTTT. This codes for CSARRQLGTGELFF.

The CDR3 DNA reads TGCAGTGCGATCTCTAGCGGACCTCGTCCTAGCACAGATACGCAGTATTTT. Its protein product is CSAISSGPRPSTDTQYF. The rearrangement uses TRBV20-1 and TRBJ2-3; 7 nucleotides align to TRBD2. Per the germline V gene, CDR1 is DFQATT and CDR2 is SNEGSKA (reference sequence). After removal of 6 bases from V and 0 bases from J, the junction contained 15 bases not matched to a gene. The CDR3 has 17 residues.

This clonotype was seen many times. CDR3: CASSLVPTGELFF. The DNA for the CDR3 is TGCGCCAGCAGCTTGGTGCCCACCGGGGAGCTGTTTTTT. The chain uses TRBV5-1 and TRBJ2-2; D remains unclear. Germline CDR1 and CDR2: SGHRS and YFSETQ. V lost 0 bases to trimming and J lost 4 bases, with 4 bases between them. This CDR3 has 13 residues.

This chain's CDR3 is CASSYGQTTNEKLFF. In DNA form, the CDR3 reads TGTGCCAGCAGTTACGGGCAAACAACTAATGAAAAACTGTTTTTT. The rearrangement joins TRBV6-5 to TRBJ1-4, with unresolved D. The CDR3 consists of 15 residues. Trimming left V 2 bases short and J 0 bases short, with 7 bases between. The germline V gene encodes CDR1 MNHEY and CDR2 SVGAGI.

This clonotype was found many times. The junction departs from the called germline gene at one end, perhaps through a read error. The chain combines TRBV5-1 with TRBJ1-5; TRBD1 is a possible D gene (6 bases). This CDR3 comprises 14 residues. Germline CDR1 SGHRS, CDR2 YFSETQ. The CDR3 here is CASSLGGANQPQHF. The CDR3 DNA is TGTGCCAGCTCACTCGGGGGGGCGAATCAGCCCCAGCATTTT. Full variable domain (missing parts from reference TRBV5-1 and TRBJ1-5): KAGVTQTPRYLIKTRGQQVTLSCSPISGHRSVSWYQQTPGQGLQFLFEYFSETQRNKGNFPGRFSGRQFSNSRSEMNVSTLELGDSALYLCASSLGGANQPQHFGDGTRLSIL.

V is TRBV7-2 and J is TRBJ1-1; 7 positions match TRBD1. The V and J ends lost 3 bases and 11 bases, in that order; junction bases with no gene match: 6. In germline, CDR1 is SGHTA, CDR2 FQGNSA. There are 12 residues in the CDR3. The CDR3 loop reads CASSFRQGTAFF. CDR3 coding DNA: TGTGCCAGCAGCTTCCGACAGGGAACGGCTTTCTTT.

This clonotype was seen repeatedly, ten times or more. The chain joins TRBV6-1 to TRBJ1-4; D is possibly TRBD1 (6 bases). The CDR3 runs to 15 residues. Germline loops: CDR1 MNHNS, CDR2 SASEGT. Trimming took off 5 bases at V and 8 bases at J, with 18 bases between the two ends. Written as DNA, the CDR3 is TGTGCCAGCAGTCCCGGGGGGGCTAGCGACGAAAAACTGTTTTTT. Translating it yields CASSPGGASDEKLFF.

This clonotype has ten or more counts. CDR3 protein: CASSFQENEQFF. The CDR3 region has the DNA TGTGCCAGCAGTTTCCAGGAGAATGAGCAGTTCTTC. The chain couples TRBV12-3 or TRBV12-4 to TRBJ2-1; D is unclear. Trimming removed 3 bases from V and 7 bases from J, with 7 bases in between. There are 12 residues in the CDR3.

This clonotype turned up a few times. The DNA for the CDR3 is TGTGCCACCTCGCCTGAGGGGACACTAGTTACCGGGGAGCTGTTTTTT. Its translation is CATSPEGTLVTGELFF. V is TRBV19 and J is TRBJ2-2; possible D gene TRBD1, 6 bases. CDR1 and CDR2 (germline): LNHDA, SQIVND (reference sequence). The CDR3 extends over 16 amino acids. Trimming left V 10 bases short and J 5 bases short, with 23 bases between.

This clonotype was counted between two and nine times. This chain connects TRBV28 to TRBJ2-5, with 7 bases that match TRBD2. Losses at the gene ends were 4 bases for V and 5 bases for J; bases not matched to a gene: 10. The CDR3 runs to 15 residues. Per the germline V gene, CDR1 is MDHEN and CDR2 is SYDVKM. The CDR3 DNA reads as TGTGCCAGCAGTTCCGGAGCGGGAAGCGGGGAGACCCAGTACTTC. Amino acid sequence: CASSSGAGSGETQYF.

In this sample, this clonotype turned up many times. V usage is TRBV27 and J usage is TRBJ2-7; the match to TRBD1 covers 9 bases. CDR3 length equals 14 residues. Unmatched junction bases numbered 5, after V lost 6 bases and J lost 2 bases. CDR1 is MNHEY, CDR2 SMNVEV, per germline (reference sequence). CDR3: CASRVGQGPYEQYF. In DNA form, the CDR3 reads TGTGCCAGCAGGGTCGGACAGGGGCCCTACGAGCAGTACTTC.

This clonotype was observed many times. The chain combines TRBV7-2 with TRBJ1-3; 8 bases are shared with TRBD1. After removal of 3 bases from V and 4 bases from J, the junction contained 2 bases not matched to a gene. The CDR3 length is 14 residues. CDR1 is SGHTA and CDR2 is FQGNSA in the germline V gene. CDR3 in amino acids: CASSLTGVGNTIYF. Here the CDR3 DNA reads TGTGCCAGCAGCTTGACAGGGGTCGGAAACACCATATATTTT.

The V call is TRBV20-1, the J call TRBJ2-4; the D gene is possibly TRBD2 (6 bases). Deletions cut 3 bases from V and 6 bases from J, with 12 bases between. The CDR3 consists of 13 residues. Germline V gene sequence: CDR1 DFQATT, CDR2 SNEGSKA (reference sequence). CDR3 amino acids: CSASSRGRNIQYF. The CDR3 DNA follows: TGCAGTGCTAGCAGTCGGGGGAGAAACATTCAGTACTTC.

V is TRBV27 and J is TRBJ2-6; the D gene is possibly TRBD1 (5 bases). The germline gives CDR1 MNHEY, CDR2 SMNVEV (reference sequence). The CDR3 spans 18 residues. V was trimmed by 7 bases and J by 0 bases, leaving 19 bases between them. CDR3 residues: CASKKFREPSSGANVLTF. The CDR3 DNA follows: TGTGCCAGCAAAAAATTCAGGGAACCTAGCTCTGGGGCCAACGTCCTGACTTTC.

The V gene is TRBV10-1, the J gene TRBJ2-3, with D possibly matching TRBD2 (7 bases). Trimming shortened V by 8 bases and J by 5 bases, and 20 bases separated the two germline ends. The CDR3 has 15 residues. CDR1 is WNHNN, CDR2 SYGVQD, per germline (reference sequence). CDR3: CASGGLAGEGDTQYF. The CDR3 nucleotides read TGCGCCAGCGGGGGCCTCGCGGGAGAGGGAGATACGCAGTATTTT.

This chain joins TRBV6-1 and TRBJ2-7, with 9 bases fitting TRBD2. This CDR3 region has 14 residues. Per the germline V gene, CDR1 is MNHNS and CDR2 is SASEGT. J was trimmed by 7 bases and V by 6 bases; bases with no gene match: 10. For the CDR3, the DNA is TGTGCCAGCAGGCGCGTAGCGGGAGCTGGTGAGCAGTACTTC. Amino acids: CASRRVAGAGEQYF.

This clonotype was seen more than once but under ten times. This chain links TRBV19 with TRBJ1-1; no clear D. Germline lookup yields CDR1 LNHDA and CDR2 SQIVND (reference sequence). The CDR3 length is 12 residues. This chain's CDR3 is CASGEENTEAFF. For the CDR3, the DNA is TGTGCTTCCGGGGAGGAGAACACTGAAGCTTTCTTT.

This clonotype was observed many times. The V call is TRBV7-8, the J call TRBJ1-1; the D is unclear. The CDR3 loop spans 15 amino acids. Trimming took 2 bases from V and 0 from J, leaving 10 bases between them. From germline, CDR1 is SGHVS and CDR2 FQNEAQ. CDR3 loop: CASSLNGRLNTEAFF. CDR3 DNA sequence: TGTGCCAGCAGCTTAAACGGCCGGTTGAACACTGAAGCTTTCTTT.

V gene TRBV6-1 combines with J gene TRBJ1-2, with D hard to call. The CDR3 runs to 14 residues. V was trimmed by 6 bases and J by 8 bases, leaving 19 bases between them. Per the germline V gene, CDR1 is MNHNS and CDR2 is SASEGT. For the CDR3, the DNA is TGTGCCAGCAGCAACGAGTGGGTGCAAGCGGGCTACACCTTC. This codes for CASSNEWVQAGYTF.

The CDR3 loop reads CASSLRVAYGYTF. The DNA for the CDR3 is TGTGCCAGCAGCTTGCGGGTCGCCTATGGCTACACCTTC. The rearrangement joins TRBV5-4 to TRBJ1-2; D is unclear. V dropped 1 base and J dropped 4 bases, with 8 bases sitting between them. This CDR3 is built from 13 residues. The germline gives CDR1 SGHNT, CDR2 YYREEE (reference sequence).

There are many counts of this clonotype. The chain combines TRBV30 with TRBJ1-5, with TRBD1 as a possible D gene (6 bases). Germline CDR1 reads GTSNPN; CDR2 reads SVGIG (reference sequence). V was trimmed by 0 bases and J by 7 bases, leaving 13 bases between them. CDR3 length equals 14 residues. CDR3 in amino acids: CAWSVHREKQPQHF. The CDR3 DNA reads TGTGCCTGGAGTGTACACAGGGAGAAACAGCCCCAGCATTTT.

This clonotype was detected many times. This chain links TRBV5-5 with TRBJ2-3, with 9 bases identical to TRBD1. Germline V lookup: CDR1 SGHKS, CDR2 YYEKEE (reference sequence). Trimming took 5 bases from V and 0 from J; bases not matched to a gene: 16. CDR3 length: 19 amino acids. CDR3 loop: CASRGTGGLGTRSTDTQYF. CDR3 nucleotide sequence: TGTGCCAGCAGGGGCACAGGGGGCCTTGGAACCCGTAGCACAGATACGCAGTATTTT.

This clonotype occurred many times. The V and J genes are TRBV28 and TRBJ2-7, with 8 bases lining up with TRBD2. The CDR3 consists of 15 residues. The J segment lost 1 base and the V segment lost 3 bases, leaving 5 bases of the junction unmatched. Germline V CDR1 and CDR2: MDHEN, SYDVKM. For the CDR3, the DNA is TGTGCCAGCAGTTTTAGCGGGACACCTTCCTACGAGCAGTACTTC. This translates into CASSFSGTPSYEQYF.

This clonotype has more than one count but fewer than ten. The gene calls are TRBV24-1 and TRBJ2-1; TRBD2 matches 8 bases. Germline V CDR1 and CDR2: KGHDR, SFDVKD. This CDR3 spans 15 amino acids. J lost 8 bases, V lost 0 bases, and 5 bases had no gene match. The CDR3 is CATSDLGGRNDEQFF. The CDR3 nucleotides are TGTGCCACCAGTGATTTGGGCGGGAGGAACGATGAGCAGTTCTTC.

This clonotype was observed many times. This chain joins TRBV12-3 or TRBV12-4 and TRBJ1-1; no clear D gene. The ends were cut back, 9 bases at V and 2 bases at J, with 16 bases in the middle. CDR3 length equals 14 residues. In DNA, the CDR3 is TGTGCCAGTAATTCATATGGGTTAAACACTGAAGCTTTCTTT. Amino acids: CASNSYGLNTEAFF.

This clonotype was observed a few times. The rearrangement links TRBV7-2 to TRBJ2-3; D gene ambiguous. Between the trimmed V and J ends, which lost 5 bases and 7 bases, there was a span of 16 bases. The germline gives CDR1 SGHTA, CDR2 FQGNSA. The CDR3 has 14 amino acids. The CDR3 sequence is CASSQKWFVHTQYF. CDR3 DNA: TGTGCCAGCAGCCAGAAGTGGTTTGTACATACGCAGTATTTT.

This clonotype was seen repeatedly, ten times or more. The chain has TRBV12-3 or TRBV12-4 and TRBJ2-2; D uncertain. Trimming pared 8 bases from V and 4 bases from J, leaving 8 bases between. The CDR3 extends over 12 amino acids. CDR3 bases: TGTGCCAGCCAGCGCCGCACCGGGGAGCTGTTTTTT. It encodes CASQRRTGELFF.

This clonotype appeared many times. This chain joins TRBV7-9 and TRBJ2-1, with TRBD2 matching over 7 bases. Germline V gives CDR1 SEHNR, CDR2 FQNEAQ (reference sequence). Trimming removed 4 bases from V and 3 bases from J; junction bases left unmatched: 3. The CDR3 loop spans 14 amino acids. The CDR3 protein is CASSYTGGYNEQFF. CDR3 nucleotides: TGTGCCAGCAGCTACACGGGAGGCTACAATGAGCAGTTCTTC.

The chain joins TRBV27 to TRBJ2-2; no firm D call. CDR3 length: 16 amino acids. With 2 bases removed from V and 5 bases from J, the gap between germline ends came to 15 bases. CDR1 and CDR2 (germline): MNHEY, SMNVEV (reference sequence). This CDR3 reads CASSLTPGPVTGELFF. CDR3 in DNA: TGTGCCAGCAGTTTAACGCCGGGCCCGGTAACCGGGGAGCTGTTTTTT.

This clonotype appeared a few times. This chain links TRBV6-2 or TRBV6-3 with TRBJ1-2; TRBD1 matches at 8 bases. The CDR3 totals 13 residues. Germline V gives CDR1 MNHEY, CDR2 SVGEGT. The ends lost 5 bases at V and 7 bases at J; junction bases unmatched: 6. The CDR3 region has the DNA TGTGCCAGCAGTCAAACAGGGGGAACTGGCTACACCTTC. Its protein product is CASSQTGGTGYTF.